The clone carrying this TCR beta chain showed up just a few times. The record originates from a study of human T cells and chemical hapten exposure. Noted time point: patch test 2, 6 weeks after DPC sensitization. As to treatment: therapeutic diphenylcyclopropenone sensitization with weekly scalp DPC. In TCRdb, the RACE reads were re-called with MiXCR into one record per CDR3 protein. This table holds some 80,000 distinct CDR3 sequences, around a tenth found once. The sample here was whole blood, taken in connection with sensitization to the hapten diphenylcyclopropenone (DPC). The source of this sequence is a man between 18 and 35 years old with alopecia areata. Some clones in this sample may be carry-over from other donors' samples.

The CDR3 sequence: CSARDLLGGSEQFF. The CDR3 DNA is TGCAGTGCTAGAGATCTTCTGGGTGGCAGTGAGCAGTTCTTC. V usage is TRBV20-1 and J usage is TRBJ2-1, with D unresolved. Germline loops: CDR1 DFQATT, CDR2 SNEGSKA (reference sequence). The CDR3 runs 14 residues. V lost 0 bases and J 9 bases, leaving 15 bases between the germline ends.